This T cell receptor (beta chain) was profiled in a study of graft-versus-host responses after intestinal transplantation (dated by TCRdb to 2020 to 2023). About the full investigation: The transplants that recipients got were multivisceral, liver-intestinal, or isolated intestinal. Bulk TCR-beta CDR3 sequencing was used to track graft-versus-host and host-versus-graft alloreactive T cell clones in the graft, circulation and bone marrow after intestinal transplantation. Every recipient was given anti-thymocyte globulin induction, then maintenance tacrolimus and steroids for around three years. Donor T cell macrochimerism was defined as a peak of at least 4% donor T cells among recipient peripheral blood mononuclear cells. Instead of going to the commercial service, samples from three later patients were sequenced in-house on an Illumina MiSeq and processed with MiXCR. Alloreactive clones were identified by sequencing pre-transplant mixed lymphocyte reaction products and comparing them with unstimulated pre-transplant donor and recipient T cells. The cohort enrolled 20 to 30 intestinal transplant recipients, one of whom was a retransplant, and a few patients without pretransplant specimens were excluded.

What the work shows at the level of the full study, not this receptor alone: Early after transplant, declines in HvG clones were associated with peak levels of circulating GvH clones. GvH clones were detected in recipient bone marrow, and some of these GvH clones were observed earlier in ileal mucosa or blood, consistent with an intestinal mucosal origin. High GvH to HvG T cell clonal ratios were observed in the allografts of patients with donor T cell macrochimerism. The conclusions were limited by the relatively low number and heterogeneity of the intestinal transplant patients.

The CDR3 holds 16 amino acids from the cysteine to the phenylalanine. The sequence is cut down to CDR3 DNA, 48 bases in frame from base 1. Ends trimmed: V by 0 bases, J by 2 bases; bases unmatched to a gene: 3. The germline V gene specifies MNHEY as CDR1 and SVGAGI as CDR2. Blood samples were collected up to 4 times in the first month after transplant and then at least monthly when available. Of note for this clone: Its cognate antigen has yet to be identified. No per-base quality is available; no much larger clone lies one base away.

The method was the immunoSEQ multiplex PCR assay. For most patients, genomic DNA was subjected to high-throughput TCR-beta CDR3 sequencing by Adaptive Biotechnologies. As for the original processing: Adaptive's ImmunoSEQ software was the source of the TCR sequencing data for 15 to 20 patients, while a few other patients were processed with MiXCR and VDJtools. CDR3 nucleotide sequences shared between donor and recipient were removed because their origin could not be assigned. Alloreactive clones required at least 2-fold expansion over unstimulated cells and minimum CFSE-low frequency of 0.002% (template counts) or 0.001% (read counts). A clone was considered mappable if detected in the sequenced pre-transplant spleen, lymph node, or MLR CFSE-low populations of the donor or recipient. The cumulative frequency of alloreactive clones was calculated as a percentage of all sequences, weighted by copy number. The clones in this table, taken by TCRdb from immuneACCESS, are in-frame only. Not every clone is retained; where verified, under half of the shortfall comes from an unresolved V gene, and the cause of the rest is unknown. For V, J and clone size, that table is used; D and trimming come from the DNA. Recorded for this sample are some 12,000 clones; more than 85% of them occurred a single time. Approximately 20% of the sample comes from the top ten.

The rearranged chain carries TRBV6-5 and TRBJ1-5, and TRBD1 matches 8 of the central bases. This TCR came from a human patient who received an intestinal transplant, so some T cells may come from the graft donor. The starting material was PBMCs, obtained just under 110 days after intestinal transplant. In nucleotide form, the sequence is TGTGCCAGCAGTTACTCATGGGGACAGGGCAATCAGCCCCAGCATTTT. This yields the protein CASSYSWGQGNQPQHF.